This TCR beta chain was identified during a study of technical replicates of blood from a handful of donors. Assay used: immunoSEQ multiplex PCR; TCRdb lists only in-frame clones, some missing. The sample gives tens of thousands of clones, approximately 97% of which show up once; about 0.33% is in the top ten. From germline, CDR1 is SGHKS and CDR2 YYEKEE (reference sequence). This CDR3 is 14 amino acids long. V lost 4 bases, J lost 3 bases, and 8 bases lay in between. This TCR came from a human donor in good health. V is TRBV5-5 and J is TRBJ2-6, with a tentative D call TRBD1 (5 bases). Sequences were obtained from T cells isolated from PBMCs. In DNA form, the CDR3 reads TGTGCCAGCAGCATCGACAGTGGGGCCAACGTCCTGACTTTC. Translation gives CASSIDSGANVLTF.